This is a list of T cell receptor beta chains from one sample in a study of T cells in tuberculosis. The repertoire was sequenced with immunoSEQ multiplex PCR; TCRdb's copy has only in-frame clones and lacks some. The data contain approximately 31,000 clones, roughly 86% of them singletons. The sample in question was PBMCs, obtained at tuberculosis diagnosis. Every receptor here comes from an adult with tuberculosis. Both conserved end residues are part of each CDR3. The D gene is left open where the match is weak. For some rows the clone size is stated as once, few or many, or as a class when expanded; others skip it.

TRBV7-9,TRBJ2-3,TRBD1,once,TGTGCCAGCAGCTTAGGGGACAGGGGGTCGTCAGATACGCAGTATTTT,CASSLGDRGSSDTQYF
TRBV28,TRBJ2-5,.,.,TGTGCCAGCACCCCGTTTACAGGGCAAGAGACCCAGTACTTC,CASTPFTGQETQYF
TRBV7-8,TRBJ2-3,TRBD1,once,TGTGCCAGCGCCCACAGGGGTCTAGCCTACACAGATACGCAGTATTTT,CASAHRGLAYTDTQYF
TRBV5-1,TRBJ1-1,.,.,TGCGCCAGCAGCTTGGCCGGAGGTGGGGAAGCTTTCTTT,CASSLAGGGEAFF
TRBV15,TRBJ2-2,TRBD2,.,TGTGCCACCAGCAGAGATCGGCCGGGGGGTCCCGGGGAGCTGTTTTTT,CATSRDRPGGPGELFF
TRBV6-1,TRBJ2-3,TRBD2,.,TGTGCCAGCAGTGAATCTCTAGCGGGAGGGCCAGATACGCAGTATTTT,CASSESLAGGPDTQYF
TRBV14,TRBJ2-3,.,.,TGTGCCAGCAGCCAAGTTTGGGTGCAGGGCGTACGAACAGATACGCAGTATTTT,CASSQVWVQGVRTDTQYF
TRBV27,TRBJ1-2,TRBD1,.,TGTGCCAGCAGTCCCGACAGGGGAGATAACTATGGCTACACCTTC,CASSPDRGDNYGYTF
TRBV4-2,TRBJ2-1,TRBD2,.,TGTGCCAGCAGCCAAGCTCCTACTAGCGGGAGGAATGAGCAGTTCTTC,CASSQAPTSGRNEQFF
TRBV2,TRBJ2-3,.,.,TGTGCCAGCGGGCGCACAGATACGCAGTATTTT,CASGRTDTQYF
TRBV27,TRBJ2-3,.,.,TGTGCCAGCAGTTTATCAGGTCTGGGAGCGGTTGGTAGCACAGATACGCAGTATTTT,CASSLSGLGAVGSTDTQYF
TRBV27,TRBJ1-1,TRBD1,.,TGTGCCAGCAGTTTCTTCATTCCGGGACAGGGGGCATATGACACTGAAGCTTTCTTT,CASSFFIPGQGAYDTEAFF
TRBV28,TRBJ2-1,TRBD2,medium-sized,TGTGCCAGCAGTTTAAGCGGGACCTACAATGAGCAGTTCTTC,CASSLSGTYNEQFF
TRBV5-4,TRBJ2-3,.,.,TGTGCCAGCAGCTTGGGCGCGGGGAAGGTTAACACAGATACGCAGTATTTT,CASSLGAGKVNTDTQYF
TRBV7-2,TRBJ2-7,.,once,TGTGCCAGCAGCTTGGGACTGAGACCCTACGAGCAGTACTTC,CASSLGLRPYEQYF
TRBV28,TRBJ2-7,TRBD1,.,TGTGCCAGCATTACCTTGGGCGGACAGGCCTACGAGCAGTACTTC,CASITLGGQAYEQYF
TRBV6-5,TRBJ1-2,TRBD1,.,TGTGCCAGCAGTTACGGACAGGGGCATGGCTACACCTTC,CASSYGQGHGYTF
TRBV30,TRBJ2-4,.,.,TGTGCCTGGAGTGTACCCGGGGGCAAAAACATTCAGTACTTC,CAWSVPGGKNIQYF
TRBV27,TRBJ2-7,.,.,TGTGCCAGCAGTTTATCTCCAAAACTTTACGAGCAGTACTTC,CASSLSPKLYEQYF
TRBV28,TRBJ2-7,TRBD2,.,TGTGCCAGCAGCGGACTAGCGGGAGTAACACTCTACGAGCAGTACTTC,CASSGLAGVTLYEQYF
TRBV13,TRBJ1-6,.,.,TGTGCCAGCAGCCCCTCGCCCAGGGGCCATAATTCACCCCTCCACTTT,CASSPSPRGHNSPLHF
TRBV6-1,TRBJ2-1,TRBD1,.,TGTGCCAGCAGTCCGACAGGGGCTCCTTACAATGAGCAGTTCTTC,CASSPTGAPYNEQFF
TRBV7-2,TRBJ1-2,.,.,TGTGCCAGCAGCACCAGGTCAGCAGACTATGGCTACACCTTC,CASSTRSADYGYTF
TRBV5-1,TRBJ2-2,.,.,TGCGCCAGCCATATTGGCCTGGCCATCGGGGAGCTGTTTTTT,CASHIGLAIGELFF
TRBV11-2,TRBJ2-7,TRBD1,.,TGTGCCAGCAGCCAGGGACAGTCCTACGAGCAGTACTTC,CASSQGQSYEQYF
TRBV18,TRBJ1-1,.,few,TGTGCCAGCTCACCGGAGGGGTACACTGAAGCTTTCTTT,CASSPEGYTEAFF
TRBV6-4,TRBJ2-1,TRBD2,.,TGTGCCAGCAGTCACCTCTCCGGGACTAGCAATGAGCAGTTCTTC,CASSHLSGTSNEQFF
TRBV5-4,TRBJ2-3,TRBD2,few,TGTGCCAGCAGCTTGGCCGGGACTAGCGGGGGTGCAGATACGCAGTATTTT,CASSLAGTSGGADTQYF
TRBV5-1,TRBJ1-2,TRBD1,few,TGCGCCAGCAGCCCCGCCGTTTTCGTGACAGGGGATGGCTACACCTTC,CASSPAVFVTGDGYTF
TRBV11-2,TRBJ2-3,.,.,TGTGCCAGCAGCTTAGAGGGCCACACAGATACGCAGTATTTT,CASSLEGHTDTQYF
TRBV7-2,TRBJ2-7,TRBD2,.,TGTGCCAGCAGCACACTAGCGGGGTACGAGCAGTACTTC,CASSTLAGYEQYF
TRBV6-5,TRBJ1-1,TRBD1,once,TGTGCCAGCAGACCCTGGGACAGGGGGAACACTGAAGCTTTCTTT,CASRPWDRGNTEAFF
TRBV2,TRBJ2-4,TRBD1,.,TGTGCCAGCAGTGGCCCCACAGGGGCGGGGTACTTC,CASSGPTGAGYF
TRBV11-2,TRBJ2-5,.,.,TGTGCCAGCAGCTTCAGGAGAGGGAGTGAGACCCAGTACTTC,CASSFRRGSETQYF
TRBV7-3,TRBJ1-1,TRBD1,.,TGTGCCAGCAGCTTAAGGGCCCCCGGGACAGGGGGTATGAACACTGAAGCTTTCTTT,CASSLRAPGTGGMNTEAFF
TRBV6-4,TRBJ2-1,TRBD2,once,TGTGCCAGCAGTGACTCGGCGGGAGGCCTTAATGAGCAGTTCTTC,CASSDSAGGLNEQFF
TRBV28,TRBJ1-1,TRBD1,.,TGTGCCAGTTGGGACAGGGGGCTCTTGGGAGCTTTCTTT,CASWDRGLLGAFF
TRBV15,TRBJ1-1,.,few,TGTGCCACCAGCCCCACAGGCACTGAAGCTTTCTTT,CATSPTGTEAFF
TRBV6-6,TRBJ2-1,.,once,TGTGCCAGCAGTTACCCCAGGGGGGAGCGACCTGAGCAGTTCTTC,CASSYPRGERPEQFF
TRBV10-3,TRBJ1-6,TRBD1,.,TGTGCCATCAGTCCGACAGGGATAAATTCACCCCTCCACTTT,CAISPTGINSPLHF
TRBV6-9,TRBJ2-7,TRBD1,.,TGTGCCAGCAGTTATCATCCGGGACAGGAATACGAGCAGTACTTC,CASSYHPGQEYEQYF
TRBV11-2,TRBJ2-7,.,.,TGTGCCAGCAGCGGTCTGGGGGCACCAACCGGGACTAACCCCTACGAGCAGTACTTC,CASSGLGAPTGTNPYEQYF
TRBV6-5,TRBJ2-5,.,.,TGTGCCAGCAGTTACGGAGGGAGTAGTAAGACCCAGTACTTC,CASSYGGSSKTQYF
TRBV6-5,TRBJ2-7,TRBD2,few,TGTGCCAGCAGTTACTCGGGAGGGAACTACGAGCAGTACTTC,CASSYSGGNYEQYF
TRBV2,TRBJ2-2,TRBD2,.,TGTGCCAGCAGGGGACTAGCGGGAGCCGGGGAGCTGTTTTTT,CASRGLAGAGELFF
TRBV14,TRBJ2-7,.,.,TGTGCCAGCAGCGAAGGGGCAGGGGGGCTCTACGAGCAGTACTTC,CASSEGAGGLYEQYF
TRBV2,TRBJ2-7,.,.,TGTGCCAGCACTTCGGGGGCCGGGAGGTACGAGCAGTACTTC,CASTSGAGRYEQYF
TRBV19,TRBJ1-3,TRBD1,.,TGTGCCACCGAACAGGGGGCTGGAAACACCATATATTTT,CATEQGAGNTIYF
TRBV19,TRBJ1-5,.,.,TGTGCCAGTAGTATAGTAGAAAATCAGCCCCAGCATTTT,CASSIVENQPQHF
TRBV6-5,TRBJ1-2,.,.,TGTGCCAGCAGTTACCAAGGGGAGGGGTATGGCTACACCTTC,CASSYQGEGYGYTF
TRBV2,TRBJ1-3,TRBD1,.,TGTGCCAGCAGACCCAAAGACAGGGTGCCCTCTGGAAACACCATATATTTT,CASRPKDRVPSGNTIYF
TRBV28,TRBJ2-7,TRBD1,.,TGTGCCAGCAGTTTAGGGCTCGAGGGGGCAGGTGAGCAGTACTTC,CASSLGLEGAGEQYF
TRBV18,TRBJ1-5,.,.,TGTGCCAGCTCACCAGAGAACCCCTCGAGGCAGCCCCAGCATTTT,CASSPENPSRQPQHF
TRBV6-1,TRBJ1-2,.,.,TGTGCCAGCTCTCAGGGCCTGACTAACTATGGCTACACCTTC,CASSQGLTNYGYTF
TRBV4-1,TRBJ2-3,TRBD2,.,TGCGCCAGCAGCCCGTGGAAGCGGGAGGCAGATACGCAGTATTTT,CASSPWKREADTQYF
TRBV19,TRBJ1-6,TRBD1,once,TGTGCCAGTAGCCCCGGACAGGAGATAAAGTCACCCCTCCACTTT,CASSPGQEIKSPLHF
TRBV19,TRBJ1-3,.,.,TGTGCCAGTAGACAGGAGCACTCTGGAAACACCATATATTTT,CASRQEHSGNTIYF
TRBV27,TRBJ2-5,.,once,TGTGCCAGCAGTGTCGGGATCCAAGAGACCCAGTACTTC,CASSVGIQETQYF
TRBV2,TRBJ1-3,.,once,TGTGCCAGTGGGACAAGGGGAAGCTCTGGAAACACCATATATTTT,CASGTRGSSGNTIYF